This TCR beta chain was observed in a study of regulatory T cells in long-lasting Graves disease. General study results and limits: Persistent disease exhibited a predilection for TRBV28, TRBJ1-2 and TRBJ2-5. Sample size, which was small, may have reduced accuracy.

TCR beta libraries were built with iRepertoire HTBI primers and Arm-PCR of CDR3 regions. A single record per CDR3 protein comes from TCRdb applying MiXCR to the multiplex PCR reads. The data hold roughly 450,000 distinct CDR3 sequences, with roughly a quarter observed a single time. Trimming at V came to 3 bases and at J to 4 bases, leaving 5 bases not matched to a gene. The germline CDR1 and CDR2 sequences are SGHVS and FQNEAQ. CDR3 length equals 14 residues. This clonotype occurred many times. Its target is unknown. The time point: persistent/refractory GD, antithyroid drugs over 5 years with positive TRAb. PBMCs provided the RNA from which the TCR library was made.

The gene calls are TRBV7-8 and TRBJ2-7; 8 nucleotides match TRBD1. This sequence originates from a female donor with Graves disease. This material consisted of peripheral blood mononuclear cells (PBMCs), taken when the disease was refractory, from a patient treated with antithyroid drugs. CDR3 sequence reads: CASSFPGTGYEQYF. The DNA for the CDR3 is TGTGCCAGCAGCTTTCCCGGGACAGGTTACGAGCAGTACTTC.